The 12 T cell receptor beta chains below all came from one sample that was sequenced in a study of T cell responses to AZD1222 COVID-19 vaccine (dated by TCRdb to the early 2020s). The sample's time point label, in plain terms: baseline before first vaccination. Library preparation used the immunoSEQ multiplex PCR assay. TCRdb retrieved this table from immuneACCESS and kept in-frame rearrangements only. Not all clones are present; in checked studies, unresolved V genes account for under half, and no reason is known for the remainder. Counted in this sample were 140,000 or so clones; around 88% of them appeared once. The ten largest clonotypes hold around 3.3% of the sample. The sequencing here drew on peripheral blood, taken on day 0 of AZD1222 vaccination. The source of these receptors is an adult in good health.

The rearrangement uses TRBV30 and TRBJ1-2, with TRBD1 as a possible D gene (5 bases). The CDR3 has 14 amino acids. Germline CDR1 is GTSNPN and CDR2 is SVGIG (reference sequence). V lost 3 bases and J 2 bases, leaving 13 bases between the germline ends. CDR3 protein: CAWSPGTRNYGYTF. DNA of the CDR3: TGTGCCTGGAGCCCCGGGACGCGGAACTATGGCTACACCTTC.

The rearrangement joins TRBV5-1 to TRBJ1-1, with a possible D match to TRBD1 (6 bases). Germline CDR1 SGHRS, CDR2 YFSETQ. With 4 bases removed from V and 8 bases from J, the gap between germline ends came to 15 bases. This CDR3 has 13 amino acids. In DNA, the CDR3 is TGCGCCAGCAGCCATACACAGGGTATCGAAGCTTTCTTT. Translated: CASSHTQGIEAFF.

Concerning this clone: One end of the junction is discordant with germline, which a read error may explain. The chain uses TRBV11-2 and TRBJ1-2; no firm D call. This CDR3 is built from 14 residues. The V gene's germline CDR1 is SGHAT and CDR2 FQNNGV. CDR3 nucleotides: TGTGCCAGCAGCCTAGAGGGTTCCCACTATGGCTACACCTTC. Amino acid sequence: CASSLEGSHYGYTF.

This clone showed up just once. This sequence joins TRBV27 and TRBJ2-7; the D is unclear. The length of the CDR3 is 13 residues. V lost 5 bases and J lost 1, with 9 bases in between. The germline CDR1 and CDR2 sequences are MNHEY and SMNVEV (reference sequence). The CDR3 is CASSPPGSYEQYF. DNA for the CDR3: TGTGCCAGCAGTCCCCCCGGATCCTACGAGCAGTACTTC.

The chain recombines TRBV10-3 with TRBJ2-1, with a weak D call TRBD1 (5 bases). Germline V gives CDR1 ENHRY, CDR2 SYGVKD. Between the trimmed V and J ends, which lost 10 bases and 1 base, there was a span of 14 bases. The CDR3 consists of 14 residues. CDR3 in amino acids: CATGKDISYNEQFF. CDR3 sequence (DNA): TGTGCCACCGGAAAGGACATTTCCTACAATGAGCAGTTCTTC.

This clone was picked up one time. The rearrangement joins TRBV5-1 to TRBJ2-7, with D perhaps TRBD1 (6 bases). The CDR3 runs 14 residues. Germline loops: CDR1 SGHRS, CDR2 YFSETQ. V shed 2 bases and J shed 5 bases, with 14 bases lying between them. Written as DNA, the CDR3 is TGCGCCAGCAGCTTACCTACAGGGCTCGACGAGCAGTACTTC. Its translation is CASSLPTGLDEQYF.

The CDR3 region is CASSSAGFGTEAFF. CDR3 nucleotides: TGTGCCAGCAGCTCCGCAGGGTTTGGCACTGAAGCTTTCTTT. J is TRBJ1-1 and V is TRBV5-8; D possibly corresponds to TRBD1 (5 bases). Germline V gene data show CDR1 as SGHTS and CDR2 as YDEGEE. The CDR3 covers 14 residues. V lost 3 bases and J lost 4, with 13 bases in between.

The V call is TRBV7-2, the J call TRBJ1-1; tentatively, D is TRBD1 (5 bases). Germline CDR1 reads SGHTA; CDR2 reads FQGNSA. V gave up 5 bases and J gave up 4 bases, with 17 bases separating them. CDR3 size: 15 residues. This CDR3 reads CASSPTTGTLTEAFF. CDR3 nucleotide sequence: TGTGCCAGCAGCCCGACGACCGGGACGCTCACTGAAGCTTTCTTT.

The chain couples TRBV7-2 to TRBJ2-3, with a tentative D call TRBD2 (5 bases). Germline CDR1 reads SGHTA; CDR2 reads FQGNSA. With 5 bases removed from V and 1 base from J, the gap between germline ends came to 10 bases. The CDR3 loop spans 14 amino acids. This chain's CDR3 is CASSPFGGTDTQYF. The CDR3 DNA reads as TGTGCCAGCAGCCCTTTCGGGGGCACAGATACGCAGTATTTT.

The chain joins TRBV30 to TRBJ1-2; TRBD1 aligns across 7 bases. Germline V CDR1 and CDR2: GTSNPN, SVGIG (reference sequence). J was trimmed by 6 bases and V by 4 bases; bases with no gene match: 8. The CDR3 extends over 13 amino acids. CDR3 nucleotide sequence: TGTGCCTGGAACGAGGGGGCCTCCGATGGCTACACCTTC. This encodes CAWNEGASDGYTF.

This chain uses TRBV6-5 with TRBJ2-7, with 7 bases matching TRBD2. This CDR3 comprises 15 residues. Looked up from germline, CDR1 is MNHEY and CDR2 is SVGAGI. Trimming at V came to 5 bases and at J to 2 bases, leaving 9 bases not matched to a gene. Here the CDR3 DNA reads TGTGCCAGCAGTCTTCGACTAGCAGCACCCTACGAGCAGTACTTC. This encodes CASSLRLAAPYEQYF.

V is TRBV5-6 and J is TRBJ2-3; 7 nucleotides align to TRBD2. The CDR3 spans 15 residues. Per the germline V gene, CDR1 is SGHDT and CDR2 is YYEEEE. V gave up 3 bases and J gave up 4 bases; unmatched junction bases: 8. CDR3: CASSSLKLASDTQYF. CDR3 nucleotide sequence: TGTGCCAGCAGCTCGTTAAAACTAGCGTCAGATACGCAGTATTTT. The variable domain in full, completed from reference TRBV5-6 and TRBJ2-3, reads DAGVTQSPTHLIKTRGQQVTLRCSPKSGHDTVSWYQQALGQGPQFIFQYYEEEERQRGNFPDRFSGHQFPNYSSELNVNALLLGDSALYLCASSSLKLASDTQYFGPGTRLTVL.